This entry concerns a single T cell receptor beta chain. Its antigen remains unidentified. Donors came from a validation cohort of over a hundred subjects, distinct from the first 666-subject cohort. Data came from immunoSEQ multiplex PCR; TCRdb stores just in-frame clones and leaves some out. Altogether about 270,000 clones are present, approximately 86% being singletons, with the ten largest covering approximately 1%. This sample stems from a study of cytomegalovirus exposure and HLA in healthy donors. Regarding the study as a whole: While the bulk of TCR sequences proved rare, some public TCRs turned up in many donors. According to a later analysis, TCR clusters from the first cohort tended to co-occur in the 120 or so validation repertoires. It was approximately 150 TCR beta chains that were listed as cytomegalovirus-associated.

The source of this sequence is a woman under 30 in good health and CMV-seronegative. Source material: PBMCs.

This chain's CDR3 is CASSYGQTQGYTF. CDR3 DNA: TGTGCCAGCAGCTATGGACAGACTCAGGGCTACACCTTC. The genes are TRBV7-8 and TRBJ1-2, with D maybe TRBD1 (6 bases). The CDR3 length is 13 residues. V lost 4 bases and J 8 bases, leaving 14 bases between the germline ends. Germline V gene lookup returns CDR1 SGHVS and CDR2 FQNEAQ. Filled out from reference TRBV7-8 and TRBJ1-2, the complete variable domain reads GAGVSQSPRYKVAKRGQDVALRCDPISGHVSLFWYQQALGQGPEFLTYFQNEAQLDKSGLPSDRFFAERPEGSVSTLKIQRTQQEDSAVYLCASSYGQTQGYTFGSGTRLTVV.